Listed here are 2 T cell receptor beta chains from one sample, sequenced in a study of T cells in Graves' hyperthyroidism and ophthalmopathy. TCR beta CDR3 regions were amplified from RNA. HTBI primers were employed in a first-round RT-PCR of the TCR CDR3. Each CDR3 protein gets one entry after TCRdb re-called the multiplex PCR reads with MiXCR. The sample lists about 760,000 distinct CDR3 sequences; around 40% were seen once. Sequenced sample: blood. The receptors here all came from a woman aged 40 to 55 with Graves' hyperthyroidism.

V and J are TRBV4-1 and TRBJ1-2, with D perhaps matching TRBD1 (6 bases). V gave up 3 bases and J gave up 8 bases, with 22 bases separating them. The V gene's germline CDR1 is MGHRA and CDR2 YSYEKL. This CDR3 has 16 residues. The CDR3 DNA follows: TGCGCCAGCAGCCAGTCCGACAGGACTCCTAATCACGGCTACACCTTC. It specifies CASSQSDRTPNHGYTF.

This clonotype was seen a few times. The chain links TRBV20-1 to TRBJ2-7; 13 bases are a match to TRBD2. The CDR3 runs to 15 residues. J lost 7 bases, V lost 5 bases, and 11 bases had no gene match. Germline V gene data show CDR1 as DFQATT and CDR2 as SNEGSKA (reference sequence). The CDR3 region is CSAGGGTSGTGEQYF. The CDR3 DNA is TGCAGTGCTGGAGGGGGGACTAGCGGGACGGGTGAGCAGTACTTC.